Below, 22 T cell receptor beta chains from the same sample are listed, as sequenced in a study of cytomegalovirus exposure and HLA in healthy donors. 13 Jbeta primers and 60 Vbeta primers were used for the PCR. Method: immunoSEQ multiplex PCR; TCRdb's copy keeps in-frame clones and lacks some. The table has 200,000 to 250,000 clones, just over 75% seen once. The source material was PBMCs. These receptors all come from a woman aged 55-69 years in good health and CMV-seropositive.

CDR3 loop: CASSSRTSGLYNEQFF. CDR3 coding DNA: TGTGCCAGCAGCTCCAGGACTAGCGGGCTCTACAATGAGCAGTTCTTC. The V and J genes are TRBV5-4 and TRBJ2-1; TRBD2 matches at 11 bases. The CDR3 loop spans 16 amino acids. Looked up from germline, CDR1 is SGHNT and CDR2 is YYREEE (reference sequence). V shed 3 bases and J 3 bases; nucleotides not matched to a gene: 5.

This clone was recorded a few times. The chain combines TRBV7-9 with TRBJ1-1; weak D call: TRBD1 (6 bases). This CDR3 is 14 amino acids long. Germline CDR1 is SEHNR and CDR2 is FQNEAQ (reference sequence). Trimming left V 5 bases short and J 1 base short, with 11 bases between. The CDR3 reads CASSAGQRNTEAFF. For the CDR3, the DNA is TGTGCCAGCAGCGCCGGACAGAGGAACACTGAAGCTTTCTTT.

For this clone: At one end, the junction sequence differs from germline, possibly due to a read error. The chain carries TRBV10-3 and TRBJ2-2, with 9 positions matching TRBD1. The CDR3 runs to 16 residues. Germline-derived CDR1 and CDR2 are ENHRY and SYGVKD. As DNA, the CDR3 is TGTGCCATCGGTGACGCCGGGACAGGGAGCGCCGGGGAGCTGTTTTTT. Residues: CAIGDAGTGSAGELFF.

The CDR3 here is CASSDAGTSGFTDTQYF. As DNA, the CDR3 is TGTGCCAGCAGTGACGCCGGGACTAGCGGCTTCACAGATACGCAGTATTTT. The rearrangement uses TRBV28 and TRBJ2-3; 11 bases align to TRBD2. This CDR3 contains 17 residues. V was pared by 5 bases and J by 2 bases, with 9 bases of the junction left unmatched. The germline gives CDR1 MDHEN, CDR2 SYDVKM.

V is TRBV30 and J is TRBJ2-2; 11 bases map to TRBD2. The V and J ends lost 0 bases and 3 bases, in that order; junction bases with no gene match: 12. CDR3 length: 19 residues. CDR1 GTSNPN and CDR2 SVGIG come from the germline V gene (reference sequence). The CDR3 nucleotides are TGTGCCTGGAGTGTAAAGGGGCTAGCGGGAGGTTCGTACACCGGGGAGCTGTTTTTT. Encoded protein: CAWSVKGLAGGSYTGELFF.

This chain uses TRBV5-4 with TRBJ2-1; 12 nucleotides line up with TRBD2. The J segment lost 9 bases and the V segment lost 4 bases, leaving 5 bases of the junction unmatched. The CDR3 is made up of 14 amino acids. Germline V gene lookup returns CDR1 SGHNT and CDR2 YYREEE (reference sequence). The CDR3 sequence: CASSAGLAGPEQFF. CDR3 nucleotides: TGTGCCAGCAGCGCGGGACTAGCGGGCCCTGAGCAGTTCTTC.

The CDR3 sequence: CASSPGLAGVYEQYF. The CDR3 bases are TGTGCCAGCAGCCCGGGACTAGCGGGGGTATACGAGCAGTACTTC. The V call is TRBV7-9, the J call TRBJ2-7, with 14 positions matching TRBD2. Losses at the gene ends were 5 bases for V and 4 bases for J; bases not matched to a gene: 4. Germline V gives CDR1 SEHNR, CDR2 FQNEAQ (reference sequence). The CDR3 has 15 amino acids.

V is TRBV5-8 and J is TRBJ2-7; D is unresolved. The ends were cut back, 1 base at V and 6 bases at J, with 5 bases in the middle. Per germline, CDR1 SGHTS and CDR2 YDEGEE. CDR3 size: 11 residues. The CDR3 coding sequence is TGTGCCAGCAGCTTGCGTCGCGAGCAGTACTTC. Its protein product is CASSLRREQYF.

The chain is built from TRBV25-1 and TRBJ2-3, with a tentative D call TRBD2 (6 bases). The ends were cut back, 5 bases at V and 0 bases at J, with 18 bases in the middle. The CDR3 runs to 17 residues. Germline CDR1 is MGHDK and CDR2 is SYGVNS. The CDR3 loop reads CASSPPVGGPSTDTQYF. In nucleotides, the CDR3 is TGTGCCAGCAGTCCCCCCGTTGGAGGGCCCAGCACAGATACGCAGTATTTT. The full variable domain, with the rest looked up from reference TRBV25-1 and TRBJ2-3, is EADIYQTPRYLVIGTGKKITLECSQTMGHDKMYWYQQDPGMELHLIHYSYGVNSTEKGDLSSESTVSRIRTEHFPLTLESARPSHTSQYLCASSPPVGGPSTDTQYFGPGTRLTVL.

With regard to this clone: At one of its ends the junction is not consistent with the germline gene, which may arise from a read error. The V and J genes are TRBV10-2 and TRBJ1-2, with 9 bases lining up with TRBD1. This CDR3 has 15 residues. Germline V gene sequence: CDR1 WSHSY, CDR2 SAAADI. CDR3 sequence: CASSASGTGIYGYAF. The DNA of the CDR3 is TGCGCCAGCAGTGCGTCCGGGACAGGGATCTATGGCTACGCCTTC.

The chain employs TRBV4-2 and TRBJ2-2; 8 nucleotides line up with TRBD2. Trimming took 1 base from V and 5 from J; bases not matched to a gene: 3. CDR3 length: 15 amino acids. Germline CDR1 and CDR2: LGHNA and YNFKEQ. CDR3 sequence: CASSQAGRVTGELFF. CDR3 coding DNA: TGTGCCAGCAGCCAAGCCGGGAGGGTTACCGGGGAGCTGTTTTTT.

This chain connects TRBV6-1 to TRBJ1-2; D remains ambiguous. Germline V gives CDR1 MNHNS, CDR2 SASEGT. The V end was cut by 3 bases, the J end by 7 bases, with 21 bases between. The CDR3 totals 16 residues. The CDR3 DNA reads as TGTGCCAGCAGTGACGGTCCTAATCTGGGGAGAGGTGGCTACACCTTC. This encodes CASSDGPNLGRGGYTF.

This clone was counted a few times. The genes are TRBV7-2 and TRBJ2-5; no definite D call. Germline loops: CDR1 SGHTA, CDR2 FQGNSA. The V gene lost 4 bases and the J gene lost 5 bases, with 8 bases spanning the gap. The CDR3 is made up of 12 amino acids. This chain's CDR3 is CASSSRRETQYF. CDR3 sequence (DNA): TGTGCCAGCAGCTCCCGTCGGGAGACCCAGTACTTC.

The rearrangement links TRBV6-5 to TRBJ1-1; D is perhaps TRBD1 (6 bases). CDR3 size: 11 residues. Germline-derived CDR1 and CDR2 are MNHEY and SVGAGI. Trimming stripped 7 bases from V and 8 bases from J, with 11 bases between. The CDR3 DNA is TGTGCCAGCACGGGGGGCAGGGAAGCTTTCTTT. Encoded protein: CASTGGREAFF.

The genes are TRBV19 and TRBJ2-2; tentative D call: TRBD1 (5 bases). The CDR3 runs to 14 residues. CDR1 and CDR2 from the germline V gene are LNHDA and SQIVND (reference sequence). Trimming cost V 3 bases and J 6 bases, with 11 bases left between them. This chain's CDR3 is CASSIRRVAGELFF. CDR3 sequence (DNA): TGTGCCAGTAGTATCCGCAGGGTGGCCGGGGAGCTGTTTTTT.

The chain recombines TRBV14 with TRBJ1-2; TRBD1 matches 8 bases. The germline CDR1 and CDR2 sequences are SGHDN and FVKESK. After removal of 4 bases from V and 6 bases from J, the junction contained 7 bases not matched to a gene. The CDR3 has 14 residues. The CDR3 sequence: CASSLTGVSNGYTF. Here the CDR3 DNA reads TGTGCCAGCAGCCTGACAGGGGTGTCTAATGGCTACACCTTC.

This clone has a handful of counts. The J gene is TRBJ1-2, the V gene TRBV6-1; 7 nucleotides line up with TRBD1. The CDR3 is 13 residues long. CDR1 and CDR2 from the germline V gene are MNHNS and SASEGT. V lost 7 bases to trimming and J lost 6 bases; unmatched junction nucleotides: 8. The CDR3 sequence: CASNKGTADGYTF. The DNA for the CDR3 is TGTGCCAGCAACAAGGGGACAGCTGATGGCTACACCTTC.

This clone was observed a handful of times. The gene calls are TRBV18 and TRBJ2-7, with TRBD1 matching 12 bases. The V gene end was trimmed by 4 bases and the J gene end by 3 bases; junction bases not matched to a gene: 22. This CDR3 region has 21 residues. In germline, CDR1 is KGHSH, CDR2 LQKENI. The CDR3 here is CASSLLSPGQGAVAVHYEQYF. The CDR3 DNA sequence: TGTGCCAGCTCACTATTATCACCGGGACAGGGGGCTGTAGCGGTCCACTACGAGCAGTACTTC.

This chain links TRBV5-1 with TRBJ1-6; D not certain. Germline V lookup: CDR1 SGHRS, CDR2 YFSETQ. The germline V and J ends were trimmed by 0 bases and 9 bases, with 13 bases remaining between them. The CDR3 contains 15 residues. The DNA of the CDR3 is TGCGCCAGCAGCTTGGACAGATCATCTGGTTCACCCCTCCACTTT. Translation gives CASSLDRSSGSPLHF.

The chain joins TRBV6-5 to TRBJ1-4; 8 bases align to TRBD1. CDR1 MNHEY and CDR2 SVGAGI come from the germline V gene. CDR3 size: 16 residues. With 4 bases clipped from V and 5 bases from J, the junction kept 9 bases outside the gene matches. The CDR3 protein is CASSSHGTGRNEKLFF. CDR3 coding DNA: TGTGCCAGCAGTTCCCACGGGACAGGAAGAAATGAAAAACTGTTTTTT.

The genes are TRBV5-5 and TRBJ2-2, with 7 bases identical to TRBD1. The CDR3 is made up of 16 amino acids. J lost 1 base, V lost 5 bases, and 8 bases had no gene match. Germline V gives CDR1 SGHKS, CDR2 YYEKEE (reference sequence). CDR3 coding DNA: TGTGCCAGCAGGTACAAGGGACAGTTGAACACCGGGGAGCTGTTTTTT. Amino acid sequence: CASRYKGQLNTGELFF.

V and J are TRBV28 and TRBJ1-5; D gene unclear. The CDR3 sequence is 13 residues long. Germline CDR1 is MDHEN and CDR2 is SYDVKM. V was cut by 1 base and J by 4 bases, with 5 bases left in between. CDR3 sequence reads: CASSLSGNQPQHF. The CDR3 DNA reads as TGTGCCAGCAGTTTATCGGGGAATCAGCCCCAGCATTTT.